The 13 T cell receptor beta chains listed next were all sequenced from one sample in a study of identical twins. From the 5' RACE reads, TCRdb called clonotypes with MiXCR, one entry per CDR3 protein. The repertoire holds some 660,000 distinct CDR3 sequences, 8.5% to 9% seen once, with 0.8% to 1% in the top ten. This same sample was also taken into another study, of yellow fever vaccine responses in identical twins.

Material for sequencing was PBMCs. The receptors were gathered from a woman between 18 and 30 years old in good health.

This rearrangement joins TRBV6-1 to TRBJ2-1, with 9 bases fitting TRBD1. V shed 6 bases, J shed 7 bases, and the junction held 10 bases outside the gene matches. Germline V gene data show CDR1 as MNHNS and CDR2 as SASEGT. The CDR3 totals 15 residues. DNA of the CDR3: TGTGCCAGCAGACCCCGACAGGGGGGTCGGAATGAGCAGTTCTTC. Encoded protein: CASRPRQGGRNEQFF.

This clonotype was observed a handful of times. This chain uses TRBV5-6 with TRBJ2-3; D not certain. The germline CDR1 and CDR2 sequences are SGHDT and YYEEEE. This CDR3 comprises 12 residues. Trimming shortened V by 7 bases and J by 7 bases, and 13 bases separated the two germline ends. The CDR3 DNA follows: TGTGCCAGCTCCATCGGCGAAAATACGCAGTATTTT. It specifies CASSIGENTQYF.

The J gene is TRBJ1-5, the V gene TRBV28; 8 bases agree with TRBD1. The CDR3 is 16 residues long. The ends lost 3 bases at V and 2 bases at J; junction bases unmatched: 6. The V gene's germline CDR1 is MDHEN and CDR2 SYDVKM. CDR3 region: CASSLRQGLGNQPQHF. The CDR3 DNA is TGTGCCAGCAGTTTGCGACAGGGGCTTGGCAATCAGCCCCAGCATTTT.

Ten or more counts support this clonotype. The chain has TRBV28 and TRBJ2-2; 12 bases map to TRBD2. The CDR3 is 16 residues long. Germline CDR1 is MDHEN and CDR2 is SYDVKM. The trim removed 2 bases at V and 5 bases at J, leaving 3 bases unmatched. CDR3 coding DNA: TGTGCCAGCAGTTTACGACTAGCGGGAGTTACCGGGGAGCTGTTTTTT. It translates to CASSLRLAGVTGELFF.

CDR3 sequence: CASSFPTVNNEQFF. CDR3 DNA sequence: TGCGCCAGCAGCTTCCCGACAGTGAACAATGAGCAGTTCTTC. The rearrangement joins TRBV5-1 to TRBJ2-1; the D gene is possibly TRBD1 (5 bases). V lost 2 bases and J lost 5, with 11 bases in between. This CDR3 contains 14 residues. The germline V gene encodes CDR1 SGHRS and CDR2 YFSETQ. Full variable domain (missing parts from reference TRBV5-1 and TRBJ2-1): KAGVTQTPRYLIKTRGQQVTLSCSPISGHRSVSWYQQTPGQGLQFLFEYFSETQRNKGNFPGRFSGRQFSNSRSEMNVSTLELGDSALYLCASSFPTVNNEQFFGPGTRLTVL.

The sample holds a few counts of this clonotype. The chain links TRBV20-1 to TRBJ2-1; 8 bases agree with TRBD2. With V trimmed by 0 bases and J by 3 bases, 7 bases remained unmatched. Germline V gives CDR1 DFQATT, CDR2 SNEGSKA (reference sequence). There are 16 residues in the CDR3. The CDR3 reads CSARDGAGGIYNEQFF. The CDR3 DNA reads TGCAGTGCTAGAGATGGTGCGGGAGGTATCTACAATGAGCAGTTCTTC.

V usage is TRBV7-2 and J usage is TRBJ1-2, with 9 bases aligning to TRBD1. CDR3 length equals 13 residues. After removal of 6 bases from V and 5 bases from J, the junction contained 4 bases not matched to a gene. Germline values: CDR1 SGHTA, CDR2 FQGNSA. CDR3 sequence: CASRTGQGYGYTF. The CDR3 bases are TGTGCCAGCAGAACCGGACAGGGGTATGGCTACACCTTC.

Ten or more counts support this clonotype. This sequence joins TRBV7-9 and TRBJ2-1, with 13 bases matching TRBD2. The CDR3 is 15 residues long. The V gene's germline CDR1 is SEHNR and CDR2 FQNEAQ (reference sequence). V gave up 5 bases and J gave up 6 bases; unmatched junction bases: 4. The CDR3 coding sequence is TGTGCCAGCAGCCCAGGACTAGCGGGAGCCAATGAGCAGTTCTTC. This translates into CASSPGLAGANEQFF.

This chain joins TRBV7-9 and TRBJ2-1; 8 bases agree with TRBD2. The CDR3 totals 14 residues. Germline CDR1 is SEHNR and CDR2 is FQNEAQ (reference sequence). Trimming at V came to 3 bases and at J to 3 bases, leaving 1 base not matched to a gene. CDR3 sequence reads: CASSFSGNYNEQFF. The CDR3 DNA reads as TGTGCCAGCAGCTTTAGCGGGAACTACAATGAGCAGTTCTTC.

The table lists this clonotype with a few counts. V and J are TRBV6-1 and TRBJ2-1, with a weak D call TRBD2 (5 bases). The length of the CDR3 is 16 residues. The V gene's germline CDR1 is MNHNS and CDR2 SASEGT. The V gene lost 5 bases and the J gene lost 7 bases, with 21 bases spanning the gap. CDR3 sequence: CASSPRAGIATNEQFF. The DNA for the CDR3 is TGTGCCAGCAGTCCCCGGGCGGGCATAGCTACGAATGAGCAGTTCTTC.

The chain carries TRBV12-3 or TRBV12-4 and TRBJ2-5; D uncertain. CDR3 length: 12 amino acids. With 3 bases removed from V and 5 bases from J, the gap between germline ends came to 7 bases. CDR3 sequence reads: CASSFTWETQYF. CDR3 coding DNA: TGTGCCAGCAGTTTCACGTGGGAGACCCAGTACTTC.

This clonotype was counted between two and nine times. V usage is TRBV12-3 or TRBV12-4 and J usage is TRBJ1-1; D may be TRBD1 (6 bases). The CDR3 covers 13 residues. Trimming took 6 bases from V and 5 from J, leaving 13 bases between them. CDR3 residues: CASRLQGRTEAFF. The CDR3 region has the DNA TGTGCCAGCAGGTTACAGGGCCGGACTGAAGCTTTCTTT.

This rearrangement joins TRBV5-4 to TRBJ1-1; D might be TRBD1 (6 bases). The CDR3 is 17 residues long. CDR1 is SGHNT, CDR2 YYREEE, per germline (reference sequence). The V and J ends lost 4 bases and 0 bases respectively, with 19 bases between them. CDR3 sequence: CASSPRKQGQMNTEAFF. The DNA for the CDR3 is TGTGCCAGCAGCCCCAGAAAGCAAGGACAGATGAACACTGAAGCTTTCTTT. Combining the CDR3 with reference TRBV5-4 and TRBJ1-1 gives the whole variable domain ETGVTQSPTHLIKTRGQQVTLRCSSQSGHNTVSWYQQALGQGPQFIFQYYREEENGRGNFPPRFSGLQFPNYSSELNVNALELDDSALYLCASSPRKQGQMNTEAFFGQGTRLTVV.